This record looks at one TCR beta chain sequence and its context. These data belong to a study of T cells in Graves' hyperthyroidism and ophthalmopathy. CDR3 length: 15 amino acids. V lost 4 bases and J lost 5; bases outside the gene matches: 9. Germline CDR1 is SNHLY and CDR2 is FYNNEI. RNA transcripts gave rise to amplified TCR beta CDR3 regions. The primer set for the first-round RT-PCR of the TCR CDR3 was HTBI. A single record per CDR3 protein comes from TCRdb applying MiXCR to the multiplex PCR reads. The sample holds tens of thousands of distinct CDR3 sequences, less than 50% seen once. Newly diagnosed patients aged 18 to 65 had hyperthyroidism of under 2 months' duration.

Sequenced input: blood. This clonotype originated in a woman in her forties or fifties with Graves' hyperthyroidism that later progressed to Graves' ophthalmopathy. This chain connects TRBV2 to TRBJ2-5; 8 bases match TRBD2. The CDR3 reads CASSVTSGGGETQYF. CDR3 nucleotides: TGTGCCAGCAGTGTCACTAGCGGAGGAGGGGAGACCCAGTACTTC.